The T cell receptor beta chain under discussion was sequenced for a study of cytotoxic CD8 clonotypes in ibrutinib-treated CLL (dated by TCRdb to about 2021). General notes on the study: The cohort had about a dozen relapsed/refractory and roughly 15 treatment-naive patients; some 17 were IGHV unmutated. Partial responses were observed in about 25 patients and complete responses in 2; after a median follow-up of about 69 months, remission was maintained in around 14 patients and progression was observed in roughly twelve. The response samples were drawn at a median of 12 months into treatment, with a range of roughly 6 to 36 months. On average, each sample had approximately 280,000 productive templates and approximately 85,000 productive rearrangements. Of the 86 people in the trial, 25 to 30 had longitudinal samples available. Cryopreserved peripheral blood mononuclear cells were obtained before treatment, at response, and at either sustained remission or disease progression. Every remission and progressive disease sample was obtained while ibrutinib was still being received by the patients. The investigation overall reported the following: At baseline, clonality was higher than in age-matched healthy donors and showed a strong correlation with circulating CD8+ T-cell counts. Public clonotypes were found to be uncommon and were observed to contract or remain stable during treatment; the increase in clonality was shown to reflect expansion of private clonotypes at ibrutinib response. An increase in clonality was observed at ibrutinib response, with clonality remaining stable during sustained remission and falling back toward baseline at progression. Sampling times were not matched between patients in sustained remission and patients whose disease was progressing, and lymph node repertoires were not examined.

Each clonotype received, on average, around 9.6x coverage in deep resolution sequencing performed on a MiSeq, where the target depth lay between 1 in 1 million and 1 in 200,000 T cells. The immunoSEQ hsTCRB Kit was used to generate TCR beta libraries. The original pipeline was this. The data were analyzed with ImmunoSEQ Analyzer and ImmunoSEQ Data Assistant, and V, D and J gene assignments followed IMGT definitions. Clonality, with values ranging from 0 to 1, was calculated as one minus the normalized Shannon entropy of productive rearrangement frequencies. Only overrepresented clonotypes making up at least 0.05% of each patient's repertoire were included in the public clonotype analysis. Repertoires from around 13 age-matched healthy donors in immuneACCESS were used as clonality controls. In its TCRdb copy, this immuneACCESS table keeps in-frame sequences only and misses some clones. Where compared with another copy, unresolved V genes explain less than half of these, and the others have no known cause. The V and J calls and clone size were taken over from that table, and D and trimming were inferred from the DNA. For this sample there are approximately 320,000 clones; about 64% appear just once. The biggest ten clones account for around 6.6% of the sample.

In the germline V gene, CDR1 corresponds to SGHRS and CDR2 to YFSETQ. Trimmed from V: 0 bases; trimmed from J: 2 bases; junction bases lacking a gene match: 7. Including cysteine and phenylalanine, the CDR3 has 16 amino acids. This entry keeps only the CDR3 DNA: 48 bases, framed from base 1. Turning to this clone: What antigen it recognizes has not been identified. The sample holds no much larger clone one base away, and base qualities are not on file.

Around 1.8 micrograms of genomic DNA were extracted from cryopreserved PBMCs for TCR beta library preparation. Longitudinal blood samples from CLL patients on ibrutinib monotherapy underwent high-throughput TCR beta sequencing. The patients took part in an open-label, single-center phase 2 trial of ibrutinib monotherapy. Sequenced here: PBMCs, sampled after 36 months of ibrutinib treatment. The chain joins TRBV5-1 to TRBJ2-7, with 8 middle bases fitting TRBD1. The receptor's source is a human donor with chronic lymphocytic leukemia. The sequenced DNA: TGCGCCAGCAGCTTGGGGTCCGGGACAGGACCCTACGAGCAGTACTTC. Translated, it gives CASSLGSGTGPYEQYF.